Given below is one TCR beta chain in context. This record belongs to a study of OX40 agonist ivuxolimab in advanced cancers. The V end lost 2 bases, the J end lost 4 bases, and 17 bases lay between the germline ends. CDR1 and CDR2 (germline): SGHNT, YENEEA. The CDR3 consists of 16 residues. Assay used: immunoSEQ multiplex PCR; TCRdb lists only in-frame clones, some missing. The sample holds 40,000 to 65,000 clones; more than 70% are singletons and the top ten take roughly 4.2%. This material consisted of CD4+ or CD8+ T cells sorted from blood, taken in a trial of the OX40 agonist ivuxolimab. This rearrangement joins TRBV11-3 to TRBJ2-5; D possibly corresponds to TRBD1 (6 bases). The clonotype was recovered from an adult with an advanced solid tumor such as melanoma, head and neck, liver or kidney cancer. In DNA form, the CDR3 reads TGTGCCAGCAGCTTAATAGCAGGGGTTAGGGGAGAGACCCAGTACTTC. It is translated as CASSLIAGVRGETQYF.